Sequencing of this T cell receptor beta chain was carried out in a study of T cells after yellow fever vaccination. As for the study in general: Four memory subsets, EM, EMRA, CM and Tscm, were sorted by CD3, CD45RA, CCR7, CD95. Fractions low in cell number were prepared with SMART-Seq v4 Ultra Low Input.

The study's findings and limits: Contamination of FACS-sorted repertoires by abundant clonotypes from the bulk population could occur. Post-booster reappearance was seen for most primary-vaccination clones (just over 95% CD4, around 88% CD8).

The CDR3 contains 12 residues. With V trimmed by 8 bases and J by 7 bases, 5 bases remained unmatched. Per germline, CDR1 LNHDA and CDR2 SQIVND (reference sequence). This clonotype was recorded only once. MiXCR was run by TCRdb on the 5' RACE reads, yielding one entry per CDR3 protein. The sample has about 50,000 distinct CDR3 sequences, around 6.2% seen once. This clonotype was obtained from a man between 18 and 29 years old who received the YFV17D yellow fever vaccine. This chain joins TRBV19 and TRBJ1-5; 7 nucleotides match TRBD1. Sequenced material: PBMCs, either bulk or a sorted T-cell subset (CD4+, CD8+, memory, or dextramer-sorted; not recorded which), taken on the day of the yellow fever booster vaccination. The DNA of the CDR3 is TGTGCCAGTCGGACAGGAGTCCAGCCCCAGCATTTT. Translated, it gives CASRTGVQPQHF. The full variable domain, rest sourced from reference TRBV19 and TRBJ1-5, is DGGITQSPKYLFRKEGQNVTLSCEQNLNHDAMYWYRQDPGQGLRLIYYSQIVNDFQKGDIAEGYSVSREKKESFPLTVTSAQKNPTAFYLCASRTGVQPQHFGDGTRLSIL.